This is a list of T cell receptor beta chains from one sample in a study of blood T cell repertoires in COVID-19. Only in-frame clones appear in the TCRdb table, and some are missing; sequencing was by immunoSEQ multiplex PCR. The table shows a few hundred thousand clones, with roughly nine tenths occurring only once. Sequences were obtained from PBMCs or T cells enriched from blood (not recorded which). Every receptor here comes from a woman aged 55-70 years who had recovered from COVID-19. The CDR3 runs from the conserved cysteine through the conserved F or W. D genes are given only for firm matches. Only some rows state a clone size, as once, few, many or a class for expanded clones.

>TRBJ1-4|TRBV7-2|.|TRBD1
CASSLETGAVANEKLFF
TGTGCCAGCAGCTTAGAGACAGGGGCGGTAGCTAATGAAAAACTGTTTTTT
>TRBJ2-7|TRBV10-3|few|TRBD1
CAISESRDRAYEQYF
TGTGCCATCAGTGAGTCTAGGGACAGGGCCTACGAGCAGTACTTC
>TRBJ1-1|TRBV3-1/TRBV3-2|.|.
CASSQGFRGTEAFF
TGTGCCAGCAGCCAAGGCTTCAGGGGCACTGAAGCTTTCTTT
>TRBJ1-6|TRBV18|.|.
CASSPRMEGYNSPLHF
TGTGCCAGCTCACCCCGAATGGAGGGCTATAATTCACCCCTCCACTTT
>TRBJ2-3|TRBV28|.|TRBD2
CASSFPLVLAGSTDTQYF
TGTGCCAGCAGTTTCCCCCTTGTGCTAGCGGGTAGCACAGATACGCAGTATTTT
>TRBJ2-3|TRBV4-2|.|TRBD2
CASSSDSGGPASTDTQYF
TGTGCCAGCAGCAGTGATAGCGGGGGGCCGGCTAGCACAGATACGCAGTATTTT
>TRBJ2-3|TRBV6-2/TRBV6-3|.|.
CASSFGHNSRTDTQYF
TGTGCCAGCAGTTTCGGACACAATTCTCGCACAGATACGCAGTATTTT
>TRBJ2-5|TRBV5-5|.|.
CASATSGLQETQYF
TGTGCCAGCGCCACCTCGGGACTGCAAGAGACCCAGTACTTC
>TRBJ1-2|TRBV13|.|.
CASSFFRDTSNYGYTF
TGTGCCAGCAGCTTCTTTAGGGACACAAGCAACTATGGCTACACCTTC
>TRBJ2-7|TRBV7-2|.|TRBD1
CASSFTGGRQYF
TGTGCCAGCAGCTTTACAGGGGGCAGGCAGTACTTC
>TRBJ2-3|TRBV13|.|.
CASSLGSSDTQYF
TGTGCCAGCAGCTTAGGGTCCTCAGATACGCAGTATTTT
>TRBJ2-3|TRBV7-2|.|TRBD2
CASSLRGGGTDTQYF
TGTGCCAGCAGTTTACGGGGGGGCGGGACAGATACGCAGTATTTT
>TRBJ1-1|TRBV20-1|.|.
CSASLLQGNTEAFF
TGCAGTGCTAGTTTACTACAAGGGAACACTGAAGCTTTCTTT
>TRBJ1-3|TRBV30|.|.
CAWRARDTLSGNTIYF
TGTGCCTGGAGAGCCCGGGACACTCTCTCTGGAAACACCATATATTTT
>TRBJ2-2|TRBV24-1|.|TRBD1
CATSESTGADTGELFF
TGTGCCACCAGTGAGTCGACAGGGGCGGACACCGGGGAGCTGTTTTTT
>TRBJ2-7|TRBV5-4|.|.
CASSFHGQEQYF
TGTGCCAGCAGCTTCCACGGACAAGAGCAGTACTTC
>TRBJ1-2|TRBV7-9|few|.
CASSLAQRRTEHGYTF
TGTGCCAGCAGCTTAGCGCAGAGGAGGACGGAGCATGGCTACACCTTC
>TRBJ1-2|TRBV28|.|.
CASSLRGNPYGYTF
TGTGCCAGCAGCTTGCGAGGGAACCCATATGGCTACACCTTC
>TRBJ2-3|TRBV19|.|TRBD2
CASSTLGLAGVRQTQYF
TGTGCCAGTAGTACCCTTGGACTAGCGGGGGTACGCCAAACGCAGTATTTT
>TRBJ1-3|TRBV6-5|.|.
CASRRDGNTIYF
TGTGCCAGCAGGCGGGATGGAAACACCATATATTTT
>TRBJ1-2|TRBV12-3/TRBV12-4|once|TRBD1
CASGGPGQYGYTF
TGTGCCAGCGGAGGACCGGGACAGTATGGCTACACCTTC
>TRBJ2-1|TRBV10-2|.|.
CASLFYNEQFF
TGCGCCAGTCTTTTCTACAATGAGCAGTTCTTC
>TRBJ2-2|TRBV11-3|.|.
CASSLGGTGELFF
TGTGCCAGCAGCTTAGGAGGGACCGGGGAGCTGTTTTTT
>TRBJ1-4|TRBV19|.|TRBD1
CASLGTGPKKLFF
TGTGCCAGCCTCGGGACAGGGCCCAAAAAACTGTTTTTT
>TRBJ1-2|TRBV6-2/TRBV6-3|.|TRBD1
CASSYGTGGAGGYTF
TGTGCCAGCAGTTACGGGACAGGGGGCGCAGGTGGCTACACCTTC
>TRBJ1-6|TRBV7-9|.|.
CASSLGDLMAPLHF
TGTGCCAGCAGCTTGGGAGATCTAATGGCCCCCCTCCACTTT
>TRBJ2-3|TRBV13|.|TRBD2
CASSSRGDRDTDTQYF
TGTGCCAGCAGCTCCCGGGGGGATCGGGACACAGATACGCAGTATTTT
>TRBJ2-2|TRBV10-3|many|TRBD2
CATRREETGELFF
TGTGCCACGCGTCGGGAGGAGACCGGGGAGCTGTTTTTT
>TRBJ1-3|TRBV30|.|TRBD1
CAWSVRTGRNTIYF
TGTGCCTGGAGTGTACGGACAGGGAGAAACACCATATATTTT
>TRBJ2-3|TRBV3-1/TRBV3-2|.|.
CASSQVGSGVASQYF
TGTGCCAGCAGCCAAGTCGGATCGGGGGTAGCGTCGCAGTATTTT
>TRBJ1-3|TRBV2|.|.
CASSQHTYGNTIYF
TGTGCCAGCAGTCAACACACATACGGAAACACCATATATTTT
>TRBJ1-2|TRBV19|.|TRBD1
CASRPGTGNYGYTF
TGTGCCAGCCGTCCCGGGACAGGGAACTATGGCTACACCTTC
>TRBJ1-2|TRBV10-3|.|TRBD1
CAISFGQGNYGYTF
TGTGCCATATCCTTCGGACAGGGGAACTATGGCTACACCTTC
>TRBJ1-1|TRBV7-2|few|TRBD1
CASSSRTGKNTEAFF
TGTGCCAGCAGCTCGAGGACAGGGAAGAACACTGAAGCTTTCTTT
>TRBJ1-3|TRBV6-5|.|TRBD1
CASSPRQGFGNTIYF
TGTGCCAGCAGTCCCCGACAGGGATTTGGAAACACCATATATTTT
>TRBJ2-2|TRBV6-4|.|TRBD2
CASSDSKAGDTGELFF
TGTGCCAGCAGTGACTCGAAGGCGGGGGACACCGGGGAGCTGTTTTTT
>TRBJ1-1|TRBV7-9|.|.
CASSIAGMGWGTEAFF
TGTGCCAGCAGTATAGCAGGGATGGGCTGGGGCACTGAAGCTTTCTTT
>TRBJ1-2|TRBV12-3/TRBV12-4|.|.
CASSQGRVGGYTF
TGTGCCAGCAGTCAGGGCAGGGTGGGTGGCTACACCTTC